These T cell receptor beta chains were read from a single sample in a study of vaccination and CD4 T cells after COVID-19. TCRdb itself ran the PCR reads through MiXCR, one entry per CDR3 protein. The data contain just over 14,000 distinct CDR3 sequences, around half of them singletons. Antigens of these TCRs are unknown. Sequenced: CD4+ T cells from blood, cultured in vitro. The receptors derive from a human donor who had recovered from COVID-19. The CDR3 runs from the conserved cysteine through the conserved F or W. D genes are given only for firm matches. Only part of the rows carry a size: once, few, many, or a class if the clone is expanded.

v_gene: TRBV19; j_gene: TRBJ2-2; abundance: -; d_gene: TRBD1; CDR3aa: CASSIRTGYTGELFF; CDR3nt: TGTGCCAGTAGTATTCGGACAGGGTACACCGGGGAGCTGTTTTTT
v_gene: TRBV6-1; j_gene: TRBJ2-1; abundance: -; d_gene: TRBD1; CDR3aa: CASSRDRDYNEQFF; CDR3nt: TGTGCCAGCAGCCGGGACAGAGACTACAATGAGCAGTTCTTC
v_gene: TRBV6-1; j_gene: TRBJ2-4; abundance: -; d_gene: TRBD2; CDR3aa: CASRLADYAKNIQYF; CDR3nt: TGTGCCAGCCGACTAGCGGACTATGCCAAAAACATTCAGTACTTC
v_gene: TRBV27; j_gene: TRBJ1-6; abundance: few; d_gene: TRBD1; CDR3aa: CASSYTGDSPLHF; CDR3nt: TGTGCCAGCAGTTACACAGGGGATTCACCCCTCCACTTT
v_gene: TRBV7-3; j_gene: TRBJ1-2; abundance: few; d_gene: TRBD1; CDR3aa: CASSRSQGSYTF; CDR3nt: TGTGCCAGCAGCCGATCACAGGGGTCCTACACCTTC
v_gene: TRBV6-1; j_gene: TRBJ2-7; abundance: -; d_gene: -; CDR3aa: CASSEVGRPKSEQYF; CDR3nt: TGTGCCAGCAGTGAAGTTGGCCGCCCCAAGAGCGAGCAGTACTTC
v_gene: TRBV12-3/TRBV12-4; j_gene: TRBJ1-3; abundance: -; d_gene: -; CDR3aa: CASSSGSPENTIYF; CDR3nt: TGTGCCAGCAGTTCAGGGAGCCCTGAAAACACCATATATTTT
v_gene: TRBV6-5; j_gene: TRBJ1-2; abundance: -; d_gene: TRBD1; CDR3aa: CASSYSSGTGGSYGYTF; CDR3nt: TGTGCCAGCAGTTACTCATCCGGGACAGGGGGGAGCTATGGCTACACCTTC
v_gene: TRBV7-2; j_gene: TRBJ1-5; abundance: few; d_gene: -; CDR3aa: CASSLKGDQPQHF; CDR3nt: TGTGCCAGCAGCCTCAAAGGGGATCAGCCCCAGCATTTT
v_gene: TRBV12-3/TRBV12-4; j_gene: TRBJ1-2; abundance: few; d_gene: TRBD1; CDR3aa: CASSYRGPYTF; CDR3nt: TGTGCCAGCAGCTACAGGGGGCCCTACACCTTC
v_gene: TRBV2; j_gene: TRBJ2-1; abundance: few; d_gene: -; CDR3aa: CASREARNEQFF; CDR3nt: TGTGCCAGCCGTGAAGCCAGAAATGAGCAGTTCTTC